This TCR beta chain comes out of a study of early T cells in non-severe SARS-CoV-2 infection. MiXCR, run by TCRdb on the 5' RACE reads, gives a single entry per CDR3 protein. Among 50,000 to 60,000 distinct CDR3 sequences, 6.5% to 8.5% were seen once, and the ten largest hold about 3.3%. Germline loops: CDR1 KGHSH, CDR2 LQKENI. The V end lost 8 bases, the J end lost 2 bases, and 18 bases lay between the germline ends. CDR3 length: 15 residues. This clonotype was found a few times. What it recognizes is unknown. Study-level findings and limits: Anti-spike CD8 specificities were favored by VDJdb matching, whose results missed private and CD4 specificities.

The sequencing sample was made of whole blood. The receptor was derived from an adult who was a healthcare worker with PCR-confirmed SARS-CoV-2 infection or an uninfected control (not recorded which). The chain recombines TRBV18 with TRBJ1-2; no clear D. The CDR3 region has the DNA TGTGCCAGCACCCCAACCCTCTCGGAAAACTATGGCTACACCTTC. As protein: CASTPTLSENYGYTF.